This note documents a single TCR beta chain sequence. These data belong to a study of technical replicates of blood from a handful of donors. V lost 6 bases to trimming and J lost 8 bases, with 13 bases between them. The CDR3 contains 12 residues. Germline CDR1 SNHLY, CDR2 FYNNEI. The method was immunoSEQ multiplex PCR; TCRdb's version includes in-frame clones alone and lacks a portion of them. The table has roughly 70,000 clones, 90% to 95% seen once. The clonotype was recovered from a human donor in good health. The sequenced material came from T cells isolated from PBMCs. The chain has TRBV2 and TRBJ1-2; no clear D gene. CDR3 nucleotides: TGTGCCAGCAGCCAGGACTTGGGCGGCTACACCTTC. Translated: CASSQDLGGYTF.